This TCR beta chain was recorded in a study of technical replicates of blood from a few donors. The method was immunoSEQ multiplex PCR; TCRdb's version includes in-frame clones alone and lacks a portion of them. The data hold 78,000 or so clones, with around 92% observed a single time. Per germline, CDR1 MNHNY and CDR2 SVGAGI (reference sequence). This CDR3 is built from 11 residues. V was shortened by 8 bases and J by 2 bases, with 7 bases between the two germline ends. The sequencing input was T cells isolated from PBMCs. V and J are TRBV6-6 and TRBJ2-7; D ambiguous. This TCR was sampled from a human donor in good health. Some clones in this sample may be carry-over from other donors' samples. The CDR3 region is CASGAAYEQYF. DNA of the CDR3: TGTGCCAGCGGAGCCGCCTACGAGCAGTACTTC.